The T cell receptor beta chain under discussion was sequenced for a study of blood T cell repertoires in COVID-19. Study context: The United States, Italy and Spain were the sources of the acute and convalescent COVID-19 samples. Sources were T cells, B-cell-depleted T cells, or PBMCs; the material itself was cDNA or gDNA.

The CDR3 contains 12 residues. The germline V gene has CDR1 SQVTM and CDR2 ANQGSEA. The V segment lost 5 bases and the J segment 4 bases; nucleotides outside the gene matches: 3. As handled by the study authors: Amplification with reference gene primers provided the estimates of nucleated cell counts. TCRdb's copy holds only in-frame clones and misses some; the assay was immunoSEQ multiplex PCR. Clonal size and the V and J genes are those of that table, whereas D and trimming came from the DNA. The table includes about 15,000 clones, around three quarters detected once. This TCR derives from a man between 65 and 85 years old with active or convalescent COVID-19. V gene TRBV29-1 combines with J gene TRBJ2-7, with 9 positions matching TRBD1. Sequencing was performed on peripheral blood. The CDR3 DNA is TGCAGCGTTCGACAGGGGGGATACGAGCAGTACTTC. This codes for CSVRQGGYEQYF.